These 8 T cell receptor beta chains came from one sample sequenced in a study of T-cell reconstitution after alpha-beta-depleted transplantation in children. The authors prepared the TCRbeta library with unique molecular identifiers. TCRdb redid the calling of the PCR reads with MiXCR, one entry per CDR3 protein. Of some 830,000 distinct CDR3 sequences in the sample, approximately 15% were seen once. The sequences come from PBMCs, mostly from graft donor cells, collected 360 days after TCRalphabeta/CD19-depleted stem cell transplant. The receptors were sampled from a male patient under 18 who had a stem cell transplant for acute lymphoblastic leukemia, so the T cells may come from the graft donor.

In this sample, this clonotype turned up a few times. The V and J genes are TRBV5-1 and TRBJ1-1; perhaps TRBD1 as D (5 bases). Germline V gene sequence: CDR1 SGHRS, CDR2 YFSETQ. Trimming pared 4 bases from V and 4 bases from J, leaving 11 bases between. CDR3 length: 13 residues. The CDR3: CASSPGLRTEAFF. CDR3 nucleotides: TGCGCCAGCAGCCCGGGACTCCGCACTGAAGCTTTCTTT.

This clonotype occurred a few times. The chain employs TRBV4-1 and TRBJ1-2, with 9 bases fitting TRBD1. V shed 1 base, J shed 3 bases, and the junction held 9 bases outside the gene matches. Germline values: CDR1 MGHRA, CDR2 YSYEKL. This CDR3 is built from 17 residues. DNA for the CDR3: TGCGCCAGCAGCCAAGTAGCGACAGGGGGAATGTACTATGGCTACACCTTC. It yields the protein CASSQVATGGMYYGYTF.

This clonotype was detected ten times or more. V gene TRBV27 combines with J gene TRBJ2-4; no definite D call. Germline V lookup: CDR1 MNHEY, CDR2 SMNVEV (reference sequence). The CDR3 spans 13 residues. Trimming took 3 bases from V and 3 from J, leaving 6 bases between them. For the CDR3, the DNA is TGTGCCAGCAGTTTTTCGGTCAAAAACATTCAGTACTTC. Encoded protein: CASSFSVKNIQYF.

The sample holds many counts of this clonotype. This chain uses TRBV9 with TRBJ2-2, with D perhaps TRBD2 (5 bases). This CDR3 has 16 amino acids. CDR1 and CDR2 from the germline V gene are SGDLS and YYNGEE. Trimming pared 0 bases from V and 5 bases from J, leaving 14 bases between. CDR3 bases: TGTGCCAGCAGCGTAGTGGAGATTCCGGGGACCGGGGAGCTGTTTTTT. Residues: CASSVVEIPGTGELFF.

The chain is built from TRBV28 and TRBJ2-7; TRBD1 aligns across 10 bases. This CDR3 spans 16 amino acids. V lost 4 bases and J lost 4; bases outside the gene matches: 10. Germline CDR1 is MDHEN and CDR2 is SYDVKM. The CDR3: CASSSVLDRGAYEQYF. The CDR3 bases are TGTGCCAGCAGTTCCGTCCTGGACAGGGGGGCGTACGAGCAGTACTTC.

The chain recombines TRBV27 with TRBJ2-7; D is uncertain. The CDR3 runs 15 residues. V lost 7 bases to trimming and J lost 0 bases, with 16 bases between them. Germline V gene data show CDR1 as MNHEY and CDR2 as SMNVEV (reference sequence). CDR3 sequence: CASTMTGTLSYEQYF. In DNA, the CDR3 is TGTGCCAGCACCATGACTGGAACTCTCTCCTACGAGCAGTACTTC.

The chain uses TRBV7-2 and TRBJ2-5, with D perhaps TRBD1 (6 bases). The CDR3 totals 17 residues. Trimming removed 2 bases from V and 3 bases from J, with 19 bases in between. Germline CDR1 is SGHTA and CDR2 is FQGNSA. The CDR3 sequence: CASSLWYSTGKKETQYF. The CDR3 nucleotides read TGTGCCAGCAGCTTATGGTACAGTACAGGGAAGAAAGAGACCCAGTACTTC.

The chain recombines TRBV7-9 with TRBJ2-4; D is unclear. Deletions cut 1 base from V and 6 bases from J, with 13 bases between. Germline V lookup: CDR1 SEHNR, CDR2 FQNEAQ (reference sequence). There are 15 residues in the CDR3. CDR3 loop: CASSLVSERGNIQYF. The CDR3 DNA sequence: TGTGCCAGCAGCTTAGTATCGGAGCGCGGAAACATTCAGTACTTC.